This TCR beta chain comes out of a study of shared T cell receptors in the human thymus. Trimming pared 6 bases from V and 8 bases from J, leaving 13 bases between. The CDR3 has 12 amino acids. Germline V lookup: CDR1 PRHDT, CDR2 FYEKMQ (reference sequence). TCRdb's table, derived via immunoSEQ multiplex PCR, lists solely in-frame clones and lacks some. The sample has 700,000 to 750,000 clones; 80% to 90% are singletons. Separately, the same data were catalogued under a study of human thymus T cells. This second study says: Healthy Finnish infants having corrective surgery for congenital heart defects served as donors. Resections from corrective heart surgery supplied the thymus tissue. Thymic and blood repertoires appeared to display a bias in their usage of V and J genes. Among unrelated individuals, related research reported thymic repertoires that overlapped highly.

Sequencing was performed on thymocytes. This chain joins TRBV13 and TRBJ1-2; D is ambiguous. The sequence was obtained from a girl under three years old with a congenital heart defect. The CDR3 sequence is CASRGRAYGYTF. Written as DNA, the CDR3 is TGTGCCAGCAGGGGGAGGGCGTACGGCTACACCTTC.